This entry describes one T cell receptor beta chain. The sample comes from a study of T cells in Graves' hyperthyroidism and ophthalmopathy. The CDR3 is 14 residues long. Germline assignment: CDR1 LNHDA and CDR2 SQIVND (reference sequence). Trimming took off 9 bases at V and 5 bases at J, with 19 bases between the two ends. TCR beta CDR3 regions were amplified from RNA transcripts. First-round RT-PCR targeting the TCR CDR3 was performed with the HTBI primer set. One entry per CDR3 protein, called by TCRdb with MiXCR from the multiplex PCR reads. The table has some 380,000 distinct CDR3 sequences, about 14% seen once. With a duration under 2 months, the hyperthyroidism was newly diagnosed in patients aged 18 to 65.

The V gene is TRBV19, the J gene TRBJ1-2; D ambiguous. This TCR derives from a young man with Graves' hyperthyroidism that later progressed to Graves' ophthalmopathy. The sample was blood. The CDR3 DNA follows: TGTGCCAGCCTCGCGACGGTTGAGATTTATGGCTACACCTTC. It specifies CASLATVEIYGYTF. Based on the CDR3 plus reference TRBV19 and TRBJ1-2, the full variable domain is DGGITQSPKYLFRKEGQNVTLSCEQNLNHDAMYWYRQDPGQGLRLIYYSQIVNDFQKGDIAEGYSVSREKKESFPLTVTSAQKNPTAFYLCASLATVEIYGYTFGSGTRLTVV.